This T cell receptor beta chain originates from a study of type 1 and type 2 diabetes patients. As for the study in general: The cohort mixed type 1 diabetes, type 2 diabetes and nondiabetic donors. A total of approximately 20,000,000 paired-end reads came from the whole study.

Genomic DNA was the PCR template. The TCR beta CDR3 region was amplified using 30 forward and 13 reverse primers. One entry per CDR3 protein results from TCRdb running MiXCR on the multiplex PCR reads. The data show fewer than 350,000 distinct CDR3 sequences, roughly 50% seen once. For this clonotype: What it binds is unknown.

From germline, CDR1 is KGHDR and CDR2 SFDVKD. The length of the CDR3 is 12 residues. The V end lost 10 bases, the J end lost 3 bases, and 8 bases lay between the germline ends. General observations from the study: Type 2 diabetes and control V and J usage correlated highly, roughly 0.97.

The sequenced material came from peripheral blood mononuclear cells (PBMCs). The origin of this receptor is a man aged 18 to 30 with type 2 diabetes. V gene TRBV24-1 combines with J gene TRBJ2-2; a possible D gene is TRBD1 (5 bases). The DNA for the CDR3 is TGTGCCACGCAGGGTTACACCGGGGAGCTGTTTTTT. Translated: CATQGYTGELFF.